The source of this T cell receptor (beta chain) is a study of blood T cells in healthy people across ages. Germline CDR1 is SQVTM and CDR2 is ANQGSEA. J lost 9 bases, V lost 4 bases, and 8 bases had no gene match. The CDR3 runs 13 residues. It was with a sample-barcoded 5' primer and a J-beta primer mix that a second PCR of roughly 7 to 12 cycles was run. TCRdb reprocessed the 5' RACE reads via MiXCR and lists one record per CDR3 protein. The sample yields over a million distinct CDR3 sequences, about 45% seen once. Source material: blood. This receptor was taken from a woman under 30 in good health. The V and J genes are TRBV29-1 and TRBJ2-1; 8 bases line up with TRBD2. The CDR3 coding sequence is TGCAGCGTTGCCCAGACTAGCGATGGTGAGCAGTTCTTC. Translation: CSVAQTSDGEQFF.